This passage covers 30 T cell receptor beta chains from one sample sequenced in a study of blood T cell repertoires in COVID-19. The method was immunoSEQ multiplex PCR; TCRdb's version includes in-frame clones alone and lacks a portion of them. The data contain roughly 200,000 clones, around 88% of them singletons. The sequencing input was PBMCs or T cells enriched from blood (not recorded which). Source of these receptors: a woman aged 25 to 39 who had been exposed to COVID-19.

This sequence joins TRBV7-9 and TRBJ1-2; D possibly corresponds to TRBD1 (5 bases). The CDR3 runs 18 residues. Germline CDR1 is SEHNR and CDR2 is FQNEAQ (reference sequence). The ends were cut back, 4 bases at V and 8 bases at J, with 29 bases in the middle. CDR3 sequence: CASSYTNSGTSPTGGYTF. CDR3 nucleotides: TGTGCCAGCAGCTACACCAATTCCGGGACTTCGCCAACGGGGGGCTACACCTTC.

This clone has a single count. This chain joins TRBV9 and TRBJ2-1; 13 bases fit TRBD2. Germline V gives CDR1 SGDLS, CDR2 YYNGEE. The CDR3 length is 17 residues. V was pared by 3 bases and J by 5 bases, with 8 bases of the junction left unmatched. This CDR3 reads CASSARTSGGGDNEQFF. DNA of the CDR3: TGTGCCAGCAGCGCCCGGACTAGCGGGGGTGGAGACAATGAGCAGTTCTTC.

The chain has TRBV15 and TRBJ2-2, with a tentative D call TRBD1 (5 bases). This CDR3 is built from 18 residues. Germline lookup yields CDR1 LNHNV and CDR2 YYDKDF (reference sequence). The V and J ends lost 0 bases and 1 base respectively, with 15 bases between them. CDR3 amino acids: CATSRDRQGVRNTGELFF. The CDR3 DNA sequence: TGTGCCACCAGCAGAGATCGGCAAGGGGTCCGGAACACCGGGGAGCTGTTTTTT.

V and J are TRBV5-4 and TRBJ1-4; 10 nucleotides align to TRBD1. CDR3 length: 15 residues. Germline V CDR1 and CDR2: SGHNT, YYREEE (reference sequence). V shed 4 bases and J 5 bases; nucleotides not matched to a gene: 5. The CDR3 is CASSRETGGNEKLFF. CDR3 in DNA: TGTGCCAGCAGCCGAGAGACAGGGGGCAATGAAAAACTGTTTTTT. Variable domain in full (rest from reference TRBV5-4 and TRBJ1-4): ETGVTQSPTHLIKTRGQQVTLRCSSQSGHNTVSWYQQALGQGPQFIFQYYREEENGRGNFPPRFSGLQFPNYSSELNVNALELDDSALYLCASSRETGGNEKLFFGSGTQLSVL.

The chain employs TRBV9 and TRBJ2-2; tentatively, D is TRBD1 (5 bases). There are 13 residues in the CDR3. The germline CDR1 and CDR2 sequences are SGDLS and YYNGEE. V lost 0 bases and J 8 bases, leaving 8 bases between the germline ends. The CDR3 sequence is CASSVAGIGELFF. CDR3 sequence (DNA): TGTGCCAGCAGCGTAGCAGGGATAGGGGAGCTGTTTTTT.

The rearrangement uses TRBV12-5 and TRBJ2-1, with no clear D. From germline, CDR1 is LGHNT and CDR2 FRNRAP. V shed 6 bases and J shed 0 bases, with 9 bases lying between them. This CDR3 has 14 residues. The CDR3 nucleotides are TGTGCTAGTGGCCCTGGCACCTCCTACAATGAGCAGTTCTTC. It is translated as CASGPGTSYNEQFF.

On this clone itself: The sample holds other DNA sequences that translate to the same CDR3. The chain is built from TRBV5-1 and TRBJ1-2; D is unresolved. This CDR3 comprises 15 residues. Germline V gene lookup returns CDR1 SGHRS and CDR2 YFSETQ. The V end lost 0 bases, the J end lost 1 base, and 10 bases lay between the germline ends. The CDR3 loop reads CASSLAVGSNYGYTF. CDR3 in DNA: TGCGCCAGCAGCTTGGCCGTTGGCAGTAACTATGGCTACACCTTC. Full variable domain (remainder filled in from reference TRBV5-1 and TRBJ1-2): KAGVTQTPRYLIKTRGQQVTLSCSPISGHRSVSWYQQTPGQGLQFLFEYFSETQRNKGNFPGRFSGRQFSNSRSEMNVSTLELGDSALYLCASSLAVGSNYGYTFGSGTRLTVV.

This clone was detected once. The V and J genes are TRBV12-5 and TRBJ2-1, with D possibly matching TRBD2 (6 bases). Germline CDR1 LGHNT, CDR2 FRNRAP. V shed 5 bases and J shed 14 bases, with 16 bases lying between them. This CDR3 spans 12 amino acids. CDR3 nucleotide sequence: TGTGCTAGTGGTAACACTAGCCCGGTTAAGTTCTTC. Amino acids: CASGNTSPVKFF.

The CDR3 DNA reads as TGCGCCAGCACCGGGACATCGGGAAACACCGGGGAGCTGTTTTTT. Its translation is CASTGTSGNTGELFF. The chain has TRBV5-1 and TRBJ2-2; D is possibly TRBD1 (6 bases). Between the trimmed V and J ends, which lost 6 bases and 2 bases, there was a span of 14 bases. This CDR3 has 15 residues. Germline values: CDR1 SGHRS, CDR2 YFSETQ.

Concerning this clone itself: The sample carries other DNA sequences with the same CDR3. J is TRBJ1-4 and V is TRBV5-1; possible D gene TRBD1, 5 bases. The germline V and J ends were trimmed by 0 bases and 5 bases, with 8 bases remaining between them. Germline values: CDR1 SGHRS, CDR2 YFSETQ. The CDR3 spans 14 residues. The CDR3 nucleotides are TGCGCCAGCAGCTTGGGACAGCAGAATGAAAAACTGTTTTTT. Protein sequence: CASSLGQQNEKLFF.

The chain links TRBV27 to TRBJ1-5; 9 bases agree with TRBD1. Per germline, CDR1 MNHEY and CDR2 SMNVEV (reference sequence). The V gene end was trimmed by 3 bases and the J gene end by 1 base; junction bases not matched to a gene: 1. This CDR3 region has 15 residues. The CDR3 region has the DNA TGTGCCAGCAGTTTTGGACAGGGGAGCAATCAGCCCCAGCATTTT. Protein product: CASSFGQGSNQPQHF.

V is TRBV6-2 or TRBV6-3 and J is TRBJ2-3; 9 bases map to TRBD1. This CDR3 spans 15 amino acids. The ends lost 2 bases at V and 6 bases at J; junction bases unmatched: 6. Germline V gene sequence: CDR1 MNHEY, CDR2 SVGEGT. The CDR3 DNA is TGTGCCAGCAGTTACCCGGGACAGGGCAGGGATACGCAGTATTTT. Its protein is CASSYPGQGRDTQYF.

V gene TRBV10-3 combines with J gene TRBJ2-3, with TRBD1 as a possible D gene (7 bases). Germline CDR1 and CDR2: ENHRY and SYGVKD. The V and J ends lost 5 bases and 0 bases respectively, with 21 bases between them. The CDR3 loop spans 18 amino acids. The CDR3 loop is CAISRARDSSSSTDTQYF. The DNA for the CDR3 is TGTGCCATCAGTAGAGCGCGGGACAGTAGCTCTAGCACAGATACGCAGTATTTT.

The V call is TRBV21-1, the J call TRBJ1-4. TRBV21-1 is designated a pseudogene. The CDR3 is 17 residues long. CDR3 DNA: TGTGCCAGCAGCCACCGGGGGGACATCTACCCTAATGAAAAACTGTTTTTT. Translated: CASSHRGDIYPNEKLFF.

The chain combines TRBV11-3 with TRBJ2-2; TRBD1 matches at 11 bases. The trim removed 2 bases at V and 4 bases at J, leaving 3 bases unmatched. CDR3 length equals 16 residues. Looked up from germline, CDR1 is SGHNT and CDR2 is YENEEA. The CDR3 nucleotides read TGTGCCAGCAGCTTAAGGACAGGGGGCTCCACCGGGGAGCTGTTTTTT. Its translation is CASSLRTGGSTGELFF. Full variable domain (rest looked up from reference TRBV11-3 and TRBJ2-2): EAGVVQSPRYKIIEKKQPVAFWCNPISGHNTLYWYLQNLGQGPELLIRYENEEAVDDSQLPKDRFSAERLKGVDSTLKIQPAELGDSAVYLCASSLRTGGSTGELFFGEGSRLTVL.

The rearrangement uses TRBV6-1 and TRBJ2-5; 12 nucleotides align to TRBD2. The CDR3 is 16 amino acids. V lost 4 bases, J lost 5 bases, and 8 bases stayed unmatched. The germline V gene has CDR1 MNHNS and CDR2 SASEGT. The CDR3 spells CASSVASGGVYETQYF. CDR3 DNA sequence: TGTGCCAGCAGTGTGGCTAGCGGGGGGGTGTATGAGACCCAGTACTTC.

This chain connects TRBV5-1 to TRBJ1-3; TRBD1 aligns across 7 bases. The V gene end was trimmed by 2 bases and the J gene end by 2 bases; junction bases not matched to a gene: 1. The CDR3 extends over 14 amino acids. Looked up from germline, CDR1 is SGHRS and CDR2 is YFSETQ. CDR3 sequence: CASSFQGAGNTIYF. In DNA form, the CDR3 reads TGCGCCAGCAGCTTCCAGGGGGCTGGAAACACCATATATTTT. The complete variable domain, with remaining parts taken from reference TRBV5-1 and TRBJ1-3, reads KAGVTQTPRYLIKTRGQQVTLSCSPISGHRSVSWYQQTPGQGLQFLFEYFSETQRNKGNFPGRFSGRQFSNSRSEMNVSTLELGDSALYLCASSFQGAGNTIYFGEGSWLTVV.

This chain connects TRBV6-5 to TRBJ1-2; 7 bases are a match to TRBD1. Trimming removed 6 bases from V and 4 bases from J; junction bases left unmatched: 11. The CDR3 totals 15 residues. Germline assignment: CDR1 MNHEY and CDR2 SVGAGI. Written as DNA, the CDR3 is TGTGCCAGCAGATCTCACGCCACAGGGGTCTATGGCTACACCTTC. Translating it yields CASRSHATGVYGYTF.

The chain links TRBV23-1 to TRBJ1-2; 7 bases are a match to TRBD1. TRBV23-1 is flagged as an ORF with uncertain function. The CDR3 spans 17 residues. V shed 0 bases, J shed 4 bases, and the junction held 11 bases outside the gene matches. The DNA of the CDR3 is TGCGCCAGCAGTCAATCGGGCAGGGGGTTCCGGCCCTATGGCTACACCTTC. Protein sequence: CASSQSGRGFRPYGYTF.

V gene TRBV5-1 combines with J gene TRBJ2-3, with 9 bases matching TRBD2. CDR1 is SGHRS and CDR2 is YFSETQ in the germline V gene. The CDR3 runs 17 residues. V lost 5 bases, J lost 1 base, and 11 bases stayed unmatched. CDR3 sequence: CASSPTSTSGRTDTQYF. As DNA, the CDR3 is TGCGCCAGCAGTCCTACCTCGACTAGCGGCCGCACAGATACGCAGTATTTT.

This sequence joins TRBV7-9 and TRBJ2-3, with D possibly being TRBD2 (5 bases). The germline CDR1 and CDR2 sequences are SEHNR and FQNEAQ (reference sequence). The length of the CDR3 is 15 residues. Trimming pared 5 bases from V and 2 bases from J, leaving 14 bases between. The CDR3 DNA reads TGTGCCAGCAGCCCCTCCTCGGGATCCACAGATACGCAGTATTTT. It encodes CASSPSSGSTDTQYF.

The chain employs TRBV18 and TRBJ1-4, with D unclear. V lost 4 bases and J 7 bases, leaving 10 bases between the germline ends. The CDR3 has 13 residues. Germline loops: CDR1 KGHSH, CDR2 LQKENI. CDR3 sequence: CASSRSTAEKLFF. The CDR3 coding sequence is TGTGCCAGCTCACGGTCCACAGCTGAAAAACTGTTTTTT.

This sequence joins TRBV28 and TRBJ1-1, with D possibly TRBD1 on 5 matching bases. The V and J ends lost 4 bases and 0 bases respectively, with 12 bases between them. Germline V CDR1 and CDR2: MDHEN, SYDVKM. CDR3 length equals 15 residues. Written as DNA, the CDR3 is TGTGCCAGCAGTTGGGGCGGGGGAGTGAACACTGAAGCTTTCTTT. This codes for CASSWGGGVNTEAFF.

The chain links TRBV5-5 to TRBJ1-2; D is ambiguous. This CDR3 has 16 residues. V dropped 0 bases and J dropped 0 bases, with 12 bases sitting between them. Germline CDR1 SGHKS, CDR2 YYEKEE (reference sequence). The CDR3 region is CASSLALVTANYGYTF. CDR3 nucleotide sequence: TGTGCCAGCAGCTTGGCCCTCGTAACTGCTAACTATGGCTACACCTTC.

This clone showed up just once. The chain uses TRBV20-1 and TRBJ2-2; 11 bases fit TRBD2. This CDR3 is built from 16 residues. Germline V CDR1 and CDR2: DFQATT, SNEGSKA (reference sequence). V was pared by 3 bases and J by 3 bases, with 6 bases of the junction left unmatched. In DNA form, the CDR3 reads TGCAGTGCTAGTGCAGCACTAGCGGGGGACACCGGGGAGCTGTTTTTT. Translating it yields CSASAALAGDTGELFF.

V and J are TRBV27 and TRBJ1-6, with D unresolved. Germline V lookup: CDR1 MNHEY, CDR2 SMNVEV (reference sequence). The CDR3 runs 15 residues. With 6 bases removed from V and 7 bases from J, the gap between germline ends came to 16 bases. The CDR3 DNA sequence: TGTGCCAGCAGCCAAGAGGCACTTGGCAATTCACCCCTCCACTTT. Translating gives CASSQEALGNSPLHF.

Only a few counts were recorded for this clone. This CDR3 is CASSLTPTTTDYNEQFF. The CDR3 region has the DNA TGTGCCAGCAGCTTAACCCCCACGACTACCGACTACAATGAGCAGTTCTTC. The chain employs TRBV7-6 and TRBJ2-1, with a tentative D call TRBD2 (5 bases). The CDR3 covers 17 residues. CDR1 SGHVS and CDR2 FNYEAQ come from the germline V gene. V lost 2 bases to trimming and J lost 3 bases, with 17 bases between them.

This clone was observed at least ten times. J is TRBJ1-6 and V is TRBV6-5; TRBD1 might be the D (5 bases). Germline V gene data show CDR1 as MNHEY and CDR2 as SVGAGI. This CDR3 has 16 residues. V dropped 0 bases and J dropped 8 bases, with 14 bases sitting between them. CDR3 DNA: TGTGCCAGCAGTTACTCGACCGGGGGGTCTGATTCACCCCTCCACTTT. The encoded protein is CASSYSTGGSDSPLHF.

The chain links TRBV5-1 to TRBJ2-1; 9 nucleotides line up with TRBD1. The CDR3 is 15 amino acids. Per the germline V gene, CDR1 is SGHRS and CDR2 is YFSETQ. The trim removed 1 base at V and 7 bases at J, leaving 6 bases unmatched. This CDR3 is CASSLNRGRRNEQFF. In DNA, the CDR3 is TGCGCCAGCAGCTTGAACAGGGGGCGAAGAAATGAGCAGTTCTTC.

The chain joins TRBV7-9 to TRBJ2-5; D might be TRBD1 (5 bases). The CDR3 is 12 amino acids. V lost 4 bases to trimming and J lost 5 bases, with 8 bases between them. Looked up from germline, CDR1 is SEHNR and CDR2 is FQNEAQ (reference sequence). CDR3 nucleotide sequence: TGTGCCAGCAGCTGGGGCCCGGAGACCCAGTACTTC. As protein: CASSWGPETQYF. The full variable domain, with the rest looked up from reference TRBV7-9 and TRBJ2-5, is DTGVSQNPRHKITKRGQNVTFRCDPISEHNRLYWYRQTLGQGPEFLTYFQNEAQLEKSRLLSDRFSAERPKGSFSTLEIQRTEQGDSAMYLCASSWGPETQYFGPGTRLLVL.